The 24 T cell receptor beta chains reported below all come from one sample, sequenced in a study of shared clonotypes between healthy human individuals. Using immunoSEQ multiplex PCR, the repertoire was profiled, and TCRdb retains in-frame clones only, with some absent. The sample has approximately 2.1 million clones; more than 85% are singletons. The material sequenced was naive CD4+ T cells from PBMCs. Subset indicated: CD45RA+ positively selected. These receptors all come from a man between 18 and 29 years old in good health. Some clones in this sample may be carry-over from other donors' samples.

The V and J genes are TRBV15 and TRBJ1-3; TRBD1 aligns across 7 bases. This CDR3 spans 19 amino acids. Trimming cost V 2 bases and J 4 bases; bases outside gene matches: 17. CDR1 and CDR2 (germline): LNHNV, YYDKDF (reference sequence). The CDR3 DNA follows: TGTGCCACCAGCAGATCGAAGTGGATCGGACAGGAAAAGGGAAACACCATATATTTT. The encoded protein is CATSRSKWIGQEKGNTIYF. The full variable domain, in which reference TRBV15 and TRBJ1-3 provide the parts outside the CDR3, is DAMVIQNPRYQVTQFGKPVTLSCSQTLNHNVMYWYQQKSSQAPKLLFHYYDKDFNNEADTPDNFQSRRPNTSFCFLDIRSPGLGDTAMYLCATSRSKWIGQEKGNTIYFGEGSWLTVV.

The CDR3 DNA sequence: TGCGCCAGCAGTGGCTTTACAGTCCTGAACACTGAAGCTTTCTTT. Translation: CASSGFTVLNTEAFF. V and J are TRBV10-2 and TRBJ1-1; D unclear. V was cut by 4 bases and J by 0 bases, with 12 bases left in between. The CDR3 contains 15 residues. In germline, CDR1 is WSHSY, CDR2 SAAADI.

V is TRBV28 and J is TRBJ1-2, with D maybe TRBD1 (5 bases). Trimming pared 6 bases from V and 2 bases from J, leaving 19 bases between. Germline V gives CDR1 MDHEN, CDR2 SYDVKM. This CDR3 region has 16 residues. The CDR3 DNA follows: TGTGCCAGCAGGCTCAGATACTCGGGGGTCAACTATGGCTACACCTTC. It specifies CASRLRYSGVNYGYTF.

The chain carries TRBV11-3 and TRBJ2-3; TRBD2 agrees at 7 bases. Germline lookup yields CDR1 SGHNT and CDR2 YENEEA. V shed 5 bases and J 1 base; nucleotides not matched to a gene: 6. There are 15 residues in the CDR3. The CDR3 region is CASSKAGEGTDTQYF. In DNA, the CDR3 is TGTGCCAGCAGCAAGGCGGGGGAAGGCACAGATACGCAGTATTTT.

The V gene is TRBV29-1, the J gene TRBJ1-1, with D maybe TRBD1 (6 bases). CDR3 length: 12 residues. In germline, CDR1 is SQVTM, CDR2 ANQGSEA. V lost 4 bases and J 3 bases, leaving 9 bases between the germline ends. CDR3 residues: CSVGQAHTEAFF. CDR3 nucleotides: TGCAGCGTTGGACAGGCCCACACTGAAGCTTTCTTT.

The V call is TRBV6-5, the J call TRBJ1-1; possibly TRBD1 for D (5 bases). Germline CDR1 MNHEY, CDR2 SVGAGI. The CDR3 is 14 residues long. The V gene lost 6 bases and the J gene lost 7 bases, with 18 bases spanning the gap. CDR3 DNA sequence: TGTGCCAGCAGAACTACCGGGAGGACATATGAAGCTTTCTTT. This encodes CASRTTGRTYEAFF.

This rearrangement joins TRBV2 to TRBJ1-4; the D is unclear. Germline loops: CDR1 SNHLY, CDR2 FYNNEI. V lost 5 bases, J lost 4 bases, and 14 bases lay in between. This CDR3 region has 15 residues. CDR3 loop: CASSPDGRNNEKLFF. DNA of the CDR3: TGTGCCAGCAGTCCGGACGGCCGGAATAATGAAAAACTGTTTTTT.

Regarding this clone: The sample carries other DNA sequences with the same CDR3. This chain uses TRBV7-9 with TRBJ2-2, with D uncertain. There are 15 residues in the CDR3. Germline lookup yields CDR1 SEHNR and CDR2 FQNEAQ (reference sequence). Trimming stripped 1 base from V and 3 bases from J, with 9 bases between. This chain's CDR3 is CASSLERYYTGELFF. The CDR3 nucleotides are TGTGCCAGCAGCTTAGAACGGTACTACACCGGGGAGCTGTTTTTT.

The chain joins TRBV28 to TRBJ1-1; no firm D call. V gave up 6 bases and J gave up 1 base, with 9 bases separating them. The CDR3 consists of 13 residues. Germline V gives CDR1 MDHEN, CDR2 SYDVKM. The CDR3 loop is CASRRLENTEAFF. The CDR3, as DNA: TGTGCCAGCAGACGACTCGAGAACACTGAAGCTTTCTTT.

This chain joins TRBV19 and TRBJ1-1; TRBD1 matches at 10 bases. Germline CDR1 LNHDA, CDR2 SQIVND (reference sequence). The CDR3 totals 13 residues. Losses at the gene ends were 9 bases for V and 6 bases for J; bases not matched to a gene: 7. Written as DNA, the CDR3 is TGTGCCAGCACTGGACAGGGGGGCGCTGAAGCTTTCTTT. This encodes CASTGQGGAEAFF.

The chain has TRBV6-5 and TRBJ2-2; 7 positions agree with TRBD1. Germline CDR1 MNHEY, CDR2 SVGAGI. The V segment lost 4 bases and the J segment 4 bases; nucleotides outside the gene matches: 3. There are 14 residues in the CDR3. CDR3 sequence reads: CASSSGQRTGELFF. The CDR3 nucleotides are TGTGCCAGCAGTTCGGGACAGCGCACCGGGGAGCTGTTTTTT.

The rearrangement uses TRBV6-1 and TRBJ2-7; possibly TRBD2 for D (6 bases). The V and J ends lost 4 bases and 3 bases respectively, with 13 bases between them. There are 14 residues in the CDR3. Germline V gene lookup returns CDR1 MNHNS and CDR2 SASEGT. The CDR3 DNA reads TGTGCCAGCAGTGGCGGGACGGAGTTCTACGAGCAGTACTTC. Protein sequence: CASSGGTEFYEQYF.

The genes are TRBV11-2 and TRBJ2-1, with D unresolved. Germline assignment: CDR1 SGHAT and CDR2 FQNNGV. V shed 2 bases and J shed 9 bases, with 14 bases lying between them. This CDR3 contains 14 residues. CDR3 residues: CASSLLGTPGEQFF. The CDR3 DNA reads TGTGCCAGCAGCTTATTAGGTACCCCAGGTGAGCAGTTCTTC.

This clone was counted a single time. The V gene is TRBV18, the J gene TRBJ2-7; tentative D call: TRBD2 (5 bases). CDR1 KGHSH and CDR2 LQKENI come from the germline V gene. V was cut by 6 bases and J by 1 base, with 13 bases left in between. The CDR3 extends over 14 amino acids. The CDR3 reads CASSLGAASYEQYF. CDR3 DNA sequence: TGTGCCAGCTCCCTCGGAGCGGCATCCTACGAGCAGTACTTC.

V usage is TRBV10-3 and J usage is TRBJ2-1; 9 bases are shared with TRBD1. The germline gives CDR1 ENHRY, CDR2 SYGVKD. The CDR3 has 18 amino acids. After removal of 2 bases from V and 6 bases from J, the junction contained 14 bases not matched to a gene. CDR3 loop: CAISEPVAGTGKGNEQFF. As DNA, the CDR3 is TGTGCCATCAGTGAGCCCGTCGCCGGGACAGGGAAGGGCAATGAGCAGTTCTTC.

V is TRBV7-2 and J is TRBJ2-5, with D perhaps matching TRBD1 or TRBD2 (5 bases each). The germline CDR1 and CDR2 sequences are SGHTA and FQGNSA. CDR3 length: 14 residues. V was trimmed by 5 bases and J by 4 bases, leaving 14 bases between them. CDR3 sequence: CASSPGTVRETQYF. The DNA of the CDR3 is TGTGCCAGCAGCCCCGGGACCGTTCGAGAGACCCAGTACTTC.

V is TRBV7-2 and J is TRBJ1-1, with TRBD1 matching over 9 bases. Germline lookup yields CDR1 SGHTA and CDR2 FQGNSA. The CDR3 loop spans 16 amino acids. The trim removed 0 bases at V and 4 bases at J, leaving 6 bases unmatched. The CDR3 DNA reads as TGTGCCAGCAGCTTAGCTCCACAGGGGGCAGGCACTGAAGCTTTCTTT. This translates into CASSLAPQGAGTEAFF.

The genes are TRBV10-3 and TRBJ2-7, with a possible D match to TRBD1 (5 bases). The CDR3 consists of 14 residues. Trimming removed 8 bases from V and 0 bases from J, with 14 bases in between. Germline V CDR1 and CDR2: ENHRY, SYGVKD. The CDR3 region is CAIRMTDYSYEQYF. The CDR3 nucleotides are TGTGCCATCCGAATGACAGATTACTCCTACGAGCAGTACTTC.

The CDR3 nucleotides are TGTGCCAACCAACCGGGACAGCACTACGAGCAGTACTTC. It yields the protein CANQPGQHYEQYF. The chain links TRBV7-3 to TRBJ2-7; TRBD1 matches at 7 bases. This CDR3 has 13 residues. V shed 10 bases and J 3 bases; nucleotides not matched to a gene: 9. Germline loops: CDR1 SGHTA, CDR2 FQGTGA. The variable domain in full, with the rest retrieved from reference TRBV7-3 and TRBJ2-7, is GAGVSQTPSNKVTEKGKYVELRCDPISGHTALYWYRQSLGQGPEFLIYFQGTGAADDSGLPNDRFFAVRPEGSVSTLKIQRTERGDSAVYLCANQPGQHYEQYFGPGTRLTVT.

This chain joins TRBV5-1 and TRBJ2-3; D is unclear. Germline CDR1 reads SGHRS; CDR2 reads YFSETQ. There are 13 residues in the CDR3. Trimming pared 4 bases from V and 2 bases from J, leaving 8 bases between. The CDR3 loop is CASSLTATDTQYF. The CDR3 nucleotides read TGCGCCAGCAGCCTTACAGCCACAGATACGCAGTATTTT.

The chain uses TRBV5-1 and TRBJ2-1, with D possibly being TRBD2 (7 bases). This CDR3 comprises 13 residues. Trimming removed 2 bases at V and 10 bases at J, with 13 bases between. Germline values: CDR1 SGHRS, CDR2 YFSETQ. DNA of the CDR3: TGCGCCAGCAGCTTCGGGGGGCAATGGGAGCAGTTCTTC. Translation: CASSFGGQWEQFF.

The chain has TRBV5-6 and TRBJ1-2; 11 nucleotides agree with TRBD1. CDR1 is SGHDT and CDR2 is YYEEEE in the germline V gene. V lost 6 bases and J lost 8; bases outside the gene matches: 9. The CDR3 spans 14 residues. The CDR3, as DNA: TGTGCCAGCAACGAGAGAGGGACAGGGGGAGGCTACACCTTC. Its translation is CASNERGTGGGYTF.

The rearrangement links TRBV5-1 to TRBJ2-7; 7 bases are a match to TRBD1. This CDR3 has 14 residues. The junction had 6 bases not matched to a gene; V was cut back by 5 bases and J by 1 base. Germline values: CDR1 SGHRS, CDR2 YFSETQ. For the CDR3, the DNA is TGCGCCAGCAGGGCACCGGGACAGTCCTACGAGCAGTACTTC. Translating it yields CASRAPGQSYEQYF.

This chain connects TRBV2 to TRBJ1-5; perhaps TRBD1 as D (6 bases). Trimming shortened V by 6 bases and J by 5 bases, and 14 bases separated the two germline ends. The CDR3 is 14 amino acids. Germline assignment: CDR1 SNHLY and CDR2 FYNNEI. The CDR3 DNA follows: TGTGCCAGCAGCCCGACAGGTACTTATCAGCCCCAGCATTTT. Amino acid sequence: CASSPTGTYQPQHF.